These T cell receptor beta chains were read from a single sample in a study of blood T cells in healthy people across ages. TCRdb processed the 5' RACE reads anew with MiXCR; each CDR3 protein has one entry. The profile shows under 2 million distinct CDR3 sequences, roughly a third of them singletons. The sequencing input was blood. All receptors come from a woman in her twenties or thirties in good health. Both conserved end residues are part of each CDR3. D genes are given only for firm matches. Clone size is shown for a subset of rows, as once, few, many or a class of expanded clone.

cdr3_nt cdr3_aa clone_size j_call d_call v_call
TGCAGCGTTCCCGGGACAGTTTTTTACGAGCAGTACTTC CSVPGTVFYEQYF few TRBJ2-7 TRBD1 TRBV29-1
TGCAGTGCTGGCGGAACCTACGAGCAGTACTTC CSAGGTYEQYF few TRBJ2-7 - TRBV20-1
TGTGCCACCAGTGGCCCCCCCCTAGCGGGAGTACCAGATACGCAGTATTTT CATSGPPLAGVPDTQYF - TRBJ2-3 TRBD2 TRBV24-1
TGTGCCAGCAGCCATACGGGGGGCCACACAGATACGCAGTATTTT CASSHTGGHTDTQYF few TRBJ2-3 - TRBV3-1
TGTGCCAGCGGGTTCCTCTCCTACGAGCAGTACTTC CASGFLSYEQYF few TRBJ2-7 - TRBV6-1
TGTGCCAGCAGTTTATGGACAGAGAACACTGAAGCTTTCTTT CASSLWTENTEAFF few TRBJ1-1 - TRBV12-3/TRBV12-4
TGTACCAGCAGCCCTATCCATCAGATGAACACTGAAGCTTTCTTT CTSSPIHQMNTEAFF few TRBJ1-1 - TRBV7-9
TGTGCCAGCAGCTTCACGGCGGGGGCCCAAGAGACCCAGTACTTC CASSFTAGAQETQYF many TRBJ2-5 - TRBV13
TGCGCCAGCAGCCAACTTAGTCCCTCTTCGGGCGGGGGAGGGTATACGCAGTATTTT CASSQLSPSSGGGGYTQYF - TRBJ2-3 TRBD2 TRBV4-1
TGCAGTGCTAGCTCTGACCTTGATGAGCAGTTCTTC CSASSDLDEQFF many TRBJ2-1 - TRBV20-1
TGTGCCAGCAGCTACGGCGGAGGGAACACCGGGGAGCTGTTTTTT CASSYGGGNTGELFF - TRBJ2-2 - TRBV7-2